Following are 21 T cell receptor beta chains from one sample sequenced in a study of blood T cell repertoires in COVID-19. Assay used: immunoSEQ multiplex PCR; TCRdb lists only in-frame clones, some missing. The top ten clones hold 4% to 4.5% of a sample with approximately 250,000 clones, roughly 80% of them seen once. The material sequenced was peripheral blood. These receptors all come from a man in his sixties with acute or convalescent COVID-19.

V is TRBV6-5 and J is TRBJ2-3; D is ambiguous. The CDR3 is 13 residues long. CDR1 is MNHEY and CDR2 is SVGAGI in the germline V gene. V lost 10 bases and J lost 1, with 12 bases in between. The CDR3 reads CATSGLGTDTQYF. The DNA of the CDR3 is TGTGCCACCTCCGGTCTTGGCACAGATACGCAGTATTTT.

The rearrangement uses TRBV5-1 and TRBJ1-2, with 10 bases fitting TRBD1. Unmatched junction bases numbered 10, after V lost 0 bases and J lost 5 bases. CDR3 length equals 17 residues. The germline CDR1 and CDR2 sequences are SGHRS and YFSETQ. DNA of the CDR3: TGCGCCAGCAGCTTGGGGGACAGGGGTCCTTTCATGTATGGCTACACCTTC. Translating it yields CASSLGDRGPFMYGYTF. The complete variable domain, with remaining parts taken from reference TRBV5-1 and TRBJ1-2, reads KAGVTQTPRYLIKTRGQQVTLSCSPISGHRSVSWYQQTPGQGLQFLFEYFSETQRNKGNFPGRFSGRQFSNSRSEMNVSTLELGDSALYLCASSLGDRGPFMYGYTFGSGTRLTVV.

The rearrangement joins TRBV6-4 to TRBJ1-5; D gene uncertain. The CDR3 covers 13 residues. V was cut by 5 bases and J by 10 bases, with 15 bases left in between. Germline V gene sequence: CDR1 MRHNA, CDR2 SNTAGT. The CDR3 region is CASSSDGLGPQHF. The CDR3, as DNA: TGTGCCAGCAGTAGCGACGGACTAGGACCCCAGCATTTT.

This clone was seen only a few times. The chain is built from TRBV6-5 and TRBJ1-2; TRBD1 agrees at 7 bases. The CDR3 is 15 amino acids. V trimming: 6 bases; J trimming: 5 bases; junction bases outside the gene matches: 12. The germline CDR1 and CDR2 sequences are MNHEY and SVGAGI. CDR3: CASRIRQGLGYGYTF. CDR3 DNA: TGTGCCAGCAGGATCCGACAGGGTTTAGGATATGGCTACACCTTC.

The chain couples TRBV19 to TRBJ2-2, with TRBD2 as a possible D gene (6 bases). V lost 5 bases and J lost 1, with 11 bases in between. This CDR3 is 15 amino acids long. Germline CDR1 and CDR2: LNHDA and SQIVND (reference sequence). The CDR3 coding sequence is TGTGCCAGTAGTCCCGGAGGGAGGAACACCGGGGAGCTGTTTTTT. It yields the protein CASSPGGRNTGELFF.

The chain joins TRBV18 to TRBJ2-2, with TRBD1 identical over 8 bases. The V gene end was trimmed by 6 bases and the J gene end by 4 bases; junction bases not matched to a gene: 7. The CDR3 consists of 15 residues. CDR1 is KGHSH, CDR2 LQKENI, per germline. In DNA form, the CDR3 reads TGTGCCAGCTCCAGGGGACAGGAACCCACCGGGGAGCTGTTTTTT. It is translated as CASSRGQEPTGELFF.

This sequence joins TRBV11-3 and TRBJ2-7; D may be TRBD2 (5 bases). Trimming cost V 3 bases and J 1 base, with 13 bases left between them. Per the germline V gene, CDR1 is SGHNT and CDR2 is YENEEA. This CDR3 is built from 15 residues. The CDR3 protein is CASSFDFGESYEQYF. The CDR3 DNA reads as TGTGCCAGCAGCTTCGACTTCGGGGAATCCTACGAGCAGTACTTC.

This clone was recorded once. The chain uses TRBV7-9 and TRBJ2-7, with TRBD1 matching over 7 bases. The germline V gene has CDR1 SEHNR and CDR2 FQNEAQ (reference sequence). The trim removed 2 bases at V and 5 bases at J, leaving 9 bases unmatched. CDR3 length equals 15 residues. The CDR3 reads CASSLPALGGNEQYF. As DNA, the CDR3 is TGTGCCAGCAGCTTACCCGCGCTAGGGGGCAACGAGCAGTACTTC.

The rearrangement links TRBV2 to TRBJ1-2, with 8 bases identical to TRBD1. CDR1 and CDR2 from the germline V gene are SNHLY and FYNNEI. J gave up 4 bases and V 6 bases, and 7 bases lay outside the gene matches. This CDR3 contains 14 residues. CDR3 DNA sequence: TGTGCCAGCAGGCCGACAGGGGCCAGCTATGGCTACACCTTC. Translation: CASRPTGASYGYTF.

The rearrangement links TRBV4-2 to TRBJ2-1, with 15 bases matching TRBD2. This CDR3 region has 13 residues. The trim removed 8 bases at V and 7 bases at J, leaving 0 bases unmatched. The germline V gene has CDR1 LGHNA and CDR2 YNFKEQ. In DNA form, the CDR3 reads TGTGCCAGCGGACTAGCGGGGGGGAATGAGCAGTTCTTC. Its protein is CASGLAGGNEQFF.

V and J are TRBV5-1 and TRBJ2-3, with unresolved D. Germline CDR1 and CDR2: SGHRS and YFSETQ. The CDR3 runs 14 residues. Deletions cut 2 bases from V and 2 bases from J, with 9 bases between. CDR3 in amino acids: CASSFGLATDTQYF. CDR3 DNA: TGCGCCAGCAGCTTCGGGTTAGCCACAGATACGCAGTATTTT. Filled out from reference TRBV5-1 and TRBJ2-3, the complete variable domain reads KAGVTQTPRYLIKTRGQQVTLSCSPISGHRSVSWYQQTPGQGLQFLFEYFSETQRNKGNFPGRFSGRQFSNSRSEMNVSTLELGDSALYLCASSFGLATDTQYFGPGTRLTVL.

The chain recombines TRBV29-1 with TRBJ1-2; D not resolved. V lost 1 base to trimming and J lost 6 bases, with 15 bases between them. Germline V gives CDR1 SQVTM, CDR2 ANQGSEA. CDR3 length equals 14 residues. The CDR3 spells CSVEVGRGGHGYTF. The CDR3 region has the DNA TGCAGCGTTGAAGTGGGCAGAGGAGGGCATGGCTACACCTTC.

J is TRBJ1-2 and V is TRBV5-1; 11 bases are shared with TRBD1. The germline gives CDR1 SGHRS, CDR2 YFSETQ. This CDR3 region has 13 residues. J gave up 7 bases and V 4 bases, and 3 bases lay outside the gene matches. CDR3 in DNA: TGCGCCAGCAGCGCCGGACAGGGGGCTGGCTACACCTTC. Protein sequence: CASSAGQGAGYTF.

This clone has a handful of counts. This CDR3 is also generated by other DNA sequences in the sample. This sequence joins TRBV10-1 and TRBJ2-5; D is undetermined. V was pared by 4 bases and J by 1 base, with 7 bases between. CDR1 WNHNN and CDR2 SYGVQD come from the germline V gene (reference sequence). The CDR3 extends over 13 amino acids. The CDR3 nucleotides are TGCGCCAGCAGTGGACTTTCCCAAGAGACCCAGTACTTC. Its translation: CASSGLSQETQYF.

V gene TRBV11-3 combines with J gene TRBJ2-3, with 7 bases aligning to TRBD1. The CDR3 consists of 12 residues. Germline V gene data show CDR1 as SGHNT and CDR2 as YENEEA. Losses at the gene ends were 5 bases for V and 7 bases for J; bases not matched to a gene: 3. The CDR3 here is CASSPGGNTQYF. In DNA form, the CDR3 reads TGTGCCAGCAGCCCAGGGGGAAATACGCAGTATTTT.

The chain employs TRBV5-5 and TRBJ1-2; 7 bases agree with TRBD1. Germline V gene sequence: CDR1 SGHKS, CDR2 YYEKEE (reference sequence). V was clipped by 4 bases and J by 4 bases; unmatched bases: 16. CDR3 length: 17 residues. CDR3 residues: CASSPGPSGGQSYGYTF. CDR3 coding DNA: TGTGCCAGCAGCCCCGGGCCGTCAGGGGGGCAATCCTATGGCTACACCTTC.

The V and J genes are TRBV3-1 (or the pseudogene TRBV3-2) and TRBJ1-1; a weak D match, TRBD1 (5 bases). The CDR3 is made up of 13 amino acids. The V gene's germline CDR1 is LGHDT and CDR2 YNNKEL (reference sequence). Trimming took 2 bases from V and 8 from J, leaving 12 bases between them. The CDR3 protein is CASSQLAEGEAFF. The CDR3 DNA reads TGTGCCAGCAGCCAACTAGCGGAGGGGGAAGCTTTCTTT.

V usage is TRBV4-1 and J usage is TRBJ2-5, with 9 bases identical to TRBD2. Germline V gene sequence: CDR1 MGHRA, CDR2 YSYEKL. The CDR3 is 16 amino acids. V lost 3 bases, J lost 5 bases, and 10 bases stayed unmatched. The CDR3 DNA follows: TGCGCCAGCAGCCACCTACTAGCGGGTGGTCGGGAGACCCAGTACTTC. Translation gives CASSHLLAGGRETQYF.

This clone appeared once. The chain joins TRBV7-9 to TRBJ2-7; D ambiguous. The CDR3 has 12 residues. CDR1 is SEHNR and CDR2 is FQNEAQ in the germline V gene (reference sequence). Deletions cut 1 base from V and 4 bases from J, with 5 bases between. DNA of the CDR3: TGTGCCAGCAGCTTAGGAGATTACGAGCAGTACTTC. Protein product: CASSLGDYEQYF.

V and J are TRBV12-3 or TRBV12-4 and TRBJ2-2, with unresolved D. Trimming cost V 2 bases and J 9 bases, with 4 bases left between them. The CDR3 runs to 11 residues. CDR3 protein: CASSLQRELFF. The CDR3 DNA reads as TGTGCCAGCAGTTTACAGAGGGAGCTGTTTTTT.

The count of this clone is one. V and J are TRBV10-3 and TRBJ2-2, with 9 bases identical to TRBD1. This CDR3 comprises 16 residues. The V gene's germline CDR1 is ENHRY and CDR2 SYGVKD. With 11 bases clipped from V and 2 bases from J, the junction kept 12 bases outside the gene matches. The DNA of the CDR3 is TGTGCCTCCATCCAAGCGGGACAGGGTAACACCGGGGAGCTGTTTTTT. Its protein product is CASIQAGQGNTGELFF.